This note documents a single TCR beta chain sequence. Antigen specificity is unknown. Sequencing was performed with immunoSEQ multiplex PCR; in TCRdb, only in-frame clones are kept and a portion is missing. The sample lists some 2,000,000 clones; less than 95% were seen once. This entry is derived from a study of shared clonotypes between healthy human individuals. Study as a whole: Per donor, three plates held CD4 naive cells, three held CD4 memory, two held CD8 naive and one held CD8 memory. Whole-study findings and limits: Generation probabilities of non-shared clonotypes were lower (relative to those shared by all four donors). It was only blood that was sampled, and tissue repertoires likely differ.

CD45RO-negative, CCR7-selected cells formed the naive CD8 fraction, which excluded terminally differentiated effector memory CD45RA+ cells. Donors had no recently reported acute infections or vaccinations and were HIV-negative. This CDR3 spans 13 amino acids. With V trimmed by 6 bases and J by 6 bases, 4 bases remained unmatched. CDR1 and CDR2 from the germline V gene are SGHVS and FNYEAQ. Sequencing was performed on naive CD8+ T cells sorted from blood. V gene TRBV7-6 combines with J gene TRBJ1-1; TRBD1 aligns across 10 bases. This TCR was sampled from a man aged 18 to 29 in good health. CDR3: CASRGDRGAEAFF. CDR3 nucleotides: TGTGCCAGCAGGGGGGACAGGGGCGCTGAAGCTTTCTTT.